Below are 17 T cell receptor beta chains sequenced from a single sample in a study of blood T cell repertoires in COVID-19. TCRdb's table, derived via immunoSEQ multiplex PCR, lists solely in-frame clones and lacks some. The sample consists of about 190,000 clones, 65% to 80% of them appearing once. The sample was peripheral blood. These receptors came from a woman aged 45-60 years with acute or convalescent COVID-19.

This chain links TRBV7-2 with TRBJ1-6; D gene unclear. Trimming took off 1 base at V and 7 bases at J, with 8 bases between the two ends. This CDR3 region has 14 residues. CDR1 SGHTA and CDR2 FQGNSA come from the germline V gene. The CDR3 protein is CASSLDAGNSPLHF. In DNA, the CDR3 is TGTGCCAGCAGCTTAGACGCGGGCAATTCACCCCTCCACTTT.

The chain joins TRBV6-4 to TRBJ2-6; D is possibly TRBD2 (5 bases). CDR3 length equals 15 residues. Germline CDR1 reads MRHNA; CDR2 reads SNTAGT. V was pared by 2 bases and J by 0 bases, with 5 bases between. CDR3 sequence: CASSDEGSGANVLTF. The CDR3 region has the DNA TGTGCCAGCAGTGACGAGGGCTCTGGGGCCAACGTCCTGACTTTC.

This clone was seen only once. The CDR3 loop reads CASSLGGIAGQYF. CDR3 bases: TGTGCCAGCAGCTTGGGAGGGATTGCTGGGCAGTACTTC. J is TRBJ2-7 and V is TRBV5-6, with D maybe TRBD2 (5 bases). Trimming took 0 bases from V and 9 from J, leaving 13 bases between them. This CDR3 comprises 13 residues. Germline V CDR1 and CDR2: SGHDT, YYEEEE.

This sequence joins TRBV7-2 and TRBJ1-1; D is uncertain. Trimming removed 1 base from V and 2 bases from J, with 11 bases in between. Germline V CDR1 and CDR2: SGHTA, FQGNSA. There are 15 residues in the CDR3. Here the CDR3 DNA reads TGTGCCAGCAGCTTAGGAATTGGCAGTAACACTGAAGCTTTCTTT. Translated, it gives CASSLGIGSNTEAFF.

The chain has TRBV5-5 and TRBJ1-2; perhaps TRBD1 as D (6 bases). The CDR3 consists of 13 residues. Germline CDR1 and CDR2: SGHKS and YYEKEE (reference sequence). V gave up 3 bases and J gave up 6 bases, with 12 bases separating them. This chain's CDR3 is CASSSGHRNGYTF. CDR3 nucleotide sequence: TGTGCCAGCAGCTCGGGACACCGGAATGGCTACACCTTC.

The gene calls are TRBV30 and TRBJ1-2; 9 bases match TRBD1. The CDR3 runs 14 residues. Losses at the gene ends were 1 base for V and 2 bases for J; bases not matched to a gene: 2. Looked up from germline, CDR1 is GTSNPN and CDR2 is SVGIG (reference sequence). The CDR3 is CAWSGGQGNYGYTF. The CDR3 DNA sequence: TGTGCCTGGAGTGGGGGACAGGGAAACTATGGCTACACCTTC.

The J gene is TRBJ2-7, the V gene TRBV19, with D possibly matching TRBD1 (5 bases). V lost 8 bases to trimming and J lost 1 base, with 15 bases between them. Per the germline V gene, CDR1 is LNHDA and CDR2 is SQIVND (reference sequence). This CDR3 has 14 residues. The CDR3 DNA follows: TGTGCCAGTCGAAGGGGCCTAGGTTCCTACGAGCAGTACTTC. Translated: CASRRGLGSYEQYF.

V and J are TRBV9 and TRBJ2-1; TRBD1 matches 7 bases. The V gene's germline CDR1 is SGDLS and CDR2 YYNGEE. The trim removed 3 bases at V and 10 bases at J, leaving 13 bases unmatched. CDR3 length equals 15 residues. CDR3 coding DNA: TGTGCCAGCAGCGCCGACCCCGCAAGGGGGCAAGAGCAGTTCTTC. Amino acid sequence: CASSADPARGQEQFF.

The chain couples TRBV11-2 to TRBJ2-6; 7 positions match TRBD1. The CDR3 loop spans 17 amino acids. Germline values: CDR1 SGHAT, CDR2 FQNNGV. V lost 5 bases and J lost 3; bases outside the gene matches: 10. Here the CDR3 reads CASSLRQGGVGANVLTF. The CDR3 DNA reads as TGTGCCAGCAGCCTGAGACAGGGTGGGGTTGGGGCCAACGTCCTGACTTTC.

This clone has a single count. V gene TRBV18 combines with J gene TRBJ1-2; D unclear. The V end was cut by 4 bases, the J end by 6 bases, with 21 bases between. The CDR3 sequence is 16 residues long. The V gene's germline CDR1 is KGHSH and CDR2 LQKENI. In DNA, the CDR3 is TGTGCCAGCTCACGGGATTGGGGTCTCGCCGGGGATGGCTACACCTTC. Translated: CASSRDWGLAGDGYTF.

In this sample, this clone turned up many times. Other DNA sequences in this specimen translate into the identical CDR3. CDR3 DNA sequence: TGTGCCAGCTCACCACCGGGGGGCTCCTACGAGCAGTACTTC. It specifies CASSPPGGSYEQYF. The rearrangement joins TRBV18 to TRBJ2-7, with a weak D call TRBD2 (6 bases). The CDR3 contains 14 residues. V was clipped by 0 bases and J by 0 bases, with 6 bases between them. Per germline, CDR1 KGHSH and CDR2 LQKENI.

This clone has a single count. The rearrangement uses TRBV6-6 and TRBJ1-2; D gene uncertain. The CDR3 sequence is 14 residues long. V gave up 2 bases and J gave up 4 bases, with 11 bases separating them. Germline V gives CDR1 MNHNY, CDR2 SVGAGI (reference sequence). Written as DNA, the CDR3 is TGTGCCAGCAGTTACCCGGTGTCACGCTATGGCTACACCTTC. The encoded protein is CASSYPVSRYGYTF.

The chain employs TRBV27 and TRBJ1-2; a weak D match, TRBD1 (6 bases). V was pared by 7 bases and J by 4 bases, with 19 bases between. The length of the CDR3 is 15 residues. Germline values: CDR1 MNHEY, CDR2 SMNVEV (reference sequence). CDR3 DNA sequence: TGTGCCAGCACCAAAAGCGGGGGCCGCAGCTATGGCTACACCTTC. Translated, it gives CASTKSGGRSYGYTF.

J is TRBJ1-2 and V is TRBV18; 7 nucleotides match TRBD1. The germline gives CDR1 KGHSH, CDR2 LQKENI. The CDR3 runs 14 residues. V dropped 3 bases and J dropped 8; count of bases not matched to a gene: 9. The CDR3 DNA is TGTGCCAGCTCACCGACAGGGAAGGCGGGGGGCTACACCTTC. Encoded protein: CASSPTGKAGGYTF.

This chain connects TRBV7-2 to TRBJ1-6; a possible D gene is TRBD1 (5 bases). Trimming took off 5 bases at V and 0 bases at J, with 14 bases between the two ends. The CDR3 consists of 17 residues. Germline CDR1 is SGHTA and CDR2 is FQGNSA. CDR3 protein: CASSLGLLLSYNSPLHF. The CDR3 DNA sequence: TGTGCCAGCAGCCTGGGACTTCTCCTCTCCTATAATTCACCCCTCCACTTT.

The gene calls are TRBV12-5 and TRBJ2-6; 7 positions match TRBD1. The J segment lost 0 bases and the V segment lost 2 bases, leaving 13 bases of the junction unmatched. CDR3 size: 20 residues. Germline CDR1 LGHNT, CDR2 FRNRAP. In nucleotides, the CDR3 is TGTGCTAGTGGTTTGATACAGGGGACGGAAAGGAACTCTGGGGCCAACGTCCTGACTTTC. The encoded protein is CASGLIQGTERNSGANVLTF.

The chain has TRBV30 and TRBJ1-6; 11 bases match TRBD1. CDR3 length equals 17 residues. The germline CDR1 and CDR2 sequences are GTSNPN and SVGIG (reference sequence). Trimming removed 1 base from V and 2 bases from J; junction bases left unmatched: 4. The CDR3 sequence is CAWSAPGQGAYNSPLHF. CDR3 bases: TGTGCCTGGAGTGCCCCGGGACAGGGGGCCTATAATTCACCCCTCCACTTT.